This T cell receptor beta chain came from a study of cytomegalovirus exposure and HLA in healthy donors. Across the study: The 110 million or so unique TCR beta sequences, from roughly 170 million T cells, were found by an earlier analysis.

Though probably carrying unrecorded immune exposures, donors were nominally healthy at sampling. Germline lookup yields CDR1 ENHRY and CDR2 SYGVKD. Trimming took off 6 bases at V and 6 bases at J, with 14 bases between the two ends. This CDR3 spans 13 amino acids. The PCR contained 60 Vbeta and 13 Jbeta primers. The protocol was immunoSEQ multiplex PCR, while the TCRdb copy is restricted to in-frame clones and leaves out a portion. Among about 190,000 clones, 65% to 85% were seen once, and the ten largest hold 3% to 4%. What was sequenced was PBMCs. The TCR originated in a man in his forties or fifties in good health and CMV-seronegative. The chain links TRBV10-3 to TRBJ1-2; D perhaps matches TRBD1 (5 bases). CDR3 in DNA: TGTGCCATCAGCGGGGCCACGGGGGATGGCTACACCTTC. As protein: CAISGATGDGYTF.